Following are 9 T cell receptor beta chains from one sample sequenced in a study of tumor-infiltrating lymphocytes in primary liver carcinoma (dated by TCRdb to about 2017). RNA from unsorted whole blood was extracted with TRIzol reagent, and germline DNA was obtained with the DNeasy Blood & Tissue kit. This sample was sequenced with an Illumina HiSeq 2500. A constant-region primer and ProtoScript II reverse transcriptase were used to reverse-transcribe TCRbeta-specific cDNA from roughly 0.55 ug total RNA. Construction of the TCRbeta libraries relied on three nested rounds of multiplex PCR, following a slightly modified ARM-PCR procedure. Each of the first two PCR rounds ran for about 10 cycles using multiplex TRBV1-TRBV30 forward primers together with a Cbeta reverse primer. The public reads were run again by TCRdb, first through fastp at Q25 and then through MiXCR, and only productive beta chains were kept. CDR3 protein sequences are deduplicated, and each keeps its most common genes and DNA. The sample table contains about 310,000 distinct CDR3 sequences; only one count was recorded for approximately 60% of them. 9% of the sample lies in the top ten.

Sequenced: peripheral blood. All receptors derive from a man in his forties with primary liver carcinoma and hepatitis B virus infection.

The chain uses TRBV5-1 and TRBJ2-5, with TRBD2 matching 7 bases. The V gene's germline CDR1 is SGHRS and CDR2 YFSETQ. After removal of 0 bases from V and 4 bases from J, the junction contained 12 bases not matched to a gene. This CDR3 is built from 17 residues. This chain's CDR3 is CASSLVPTSVRSETQYF. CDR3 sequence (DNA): TGCGCCAGCAGCTTGGTACCAACTAGCGTGAGATCAGAGACCCAGTACTTC.

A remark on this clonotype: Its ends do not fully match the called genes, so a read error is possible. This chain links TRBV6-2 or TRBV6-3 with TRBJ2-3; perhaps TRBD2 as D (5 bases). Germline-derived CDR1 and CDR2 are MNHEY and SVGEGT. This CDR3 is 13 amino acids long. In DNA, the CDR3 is TGTACCAGCTGTGCTTCGCGGGCAGATACGCAGTATTTT. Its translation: CTSCASRADTQYF.

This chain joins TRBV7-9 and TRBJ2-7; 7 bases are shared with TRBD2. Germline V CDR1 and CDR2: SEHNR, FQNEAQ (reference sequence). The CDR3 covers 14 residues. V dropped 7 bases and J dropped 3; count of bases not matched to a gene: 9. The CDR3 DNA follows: TGTGCCAGCACCCTTGGGGGGGGTATCTACGAGCAGTACTTC. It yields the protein CASTLGGGIYEQYF.

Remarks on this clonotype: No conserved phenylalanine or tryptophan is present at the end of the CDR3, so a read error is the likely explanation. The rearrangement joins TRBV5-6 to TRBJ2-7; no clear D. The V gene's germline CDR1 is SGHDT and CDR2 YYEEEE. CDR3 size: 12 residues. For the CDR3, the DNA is TGTGCCAGTAGCTTCCTCACGAGCGAGCAGTACTCC. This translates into CASSFLTSEQYS.

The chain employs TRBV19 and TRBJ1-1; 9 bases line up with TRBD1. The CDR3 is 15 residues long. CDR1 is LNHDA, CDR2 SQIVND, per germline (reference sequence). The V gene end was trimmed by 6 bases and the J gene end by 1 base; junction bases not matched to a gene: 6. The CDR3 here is CASSDGGQGNTEAFF. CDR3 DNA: TGTGCCAGTAGCGATGGGGGACAGGGGAACACTGAAGCTTTCTTT.

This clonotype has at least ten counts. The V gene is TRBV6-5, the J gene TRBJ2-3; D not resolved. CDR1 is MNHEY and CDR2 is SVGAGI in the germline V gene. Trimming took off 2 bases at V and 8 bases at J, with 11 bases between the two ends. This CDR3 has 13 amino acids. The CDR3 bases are TGTGCCAGCAGTTACGCCAGCGTTGGTACGCAGTATTTT. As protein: CASSYASVGTQYF.

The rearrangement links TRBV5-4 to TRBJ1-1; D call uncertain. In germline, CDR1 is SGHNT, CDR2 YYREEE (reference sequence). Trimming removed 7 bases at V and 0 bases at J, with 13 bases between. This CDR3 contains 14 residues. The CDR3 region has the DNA TGTGCCAGCGGCTCGAAGCAGTTGAACACTGAAGCTTTCTTT. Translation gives CASGSKQLNTEAFF.

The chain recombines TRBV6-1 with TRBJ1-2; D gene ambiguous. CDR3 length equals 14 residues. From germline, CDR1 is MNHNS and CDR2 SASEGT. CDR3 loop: CISSRHLSDYGYTF. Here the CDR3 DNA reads TGTATCAGCAGTCGACACCTTTCGGACTATGGCTACACCTTC.

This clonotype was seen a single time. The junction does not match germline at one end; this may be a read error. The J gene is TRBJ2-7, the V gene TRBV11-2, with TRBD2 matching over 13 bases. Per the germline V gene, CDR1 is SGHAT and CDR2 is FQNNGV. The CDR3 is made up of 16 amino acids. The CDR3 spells CTSTPIWTSGSSKQYF. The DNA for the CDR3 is TGTACCAGCACCCCAATCTGGACTAGCGGGAGTAGCAAGCAGTACTTC.